This section outlines one TCR beta chain sequence together with its context. Its antigen is not identified. The data were taken from a study of T cells in Graves' hyperthyroidism and ophthalmopathy. Notes on the study in general: Most clonotypes that expanded in the thyroid above 0.001 also showed up in blood.

Germline V CDR1 and CDR2: SQVTM, ANQGSEA. Unmatched junction bases numbered 14, after V lost 7 bases and J lost 0 bases. The CDR3 has 18 residues. RNA transcripts were the template for amplifying TCR beta CDR3 regions. Primed by the HTBI set, a first-round RT-PCR was run on the TCR CDR3. Each CDR3 protein is one row after TCRdb ran MiXCR on the multiplex PCR reads. The sample yields about 380,000 distinct CDR3 sequences, approximately 13% seen once. Across 18 months, stable Graves' hyperthyroidism was marked by no progression to ophthalmopathy. V and J are TRBV29-1 and TRBJ2-1, with 11 nucleotides matching TRBD1. The clonotype originates from a woman aged 60-70 years with Graves' hyperthyroidism. Material for sequencing was blood. CDR3 sequence reads: CSAPGQGGPYSSYNEQFF. The CDR3 DNA is TGCAGCGCCCCGGGACAGGGGGGACCCTATAGCTCCTACAATGAGCAGTTCTTC.